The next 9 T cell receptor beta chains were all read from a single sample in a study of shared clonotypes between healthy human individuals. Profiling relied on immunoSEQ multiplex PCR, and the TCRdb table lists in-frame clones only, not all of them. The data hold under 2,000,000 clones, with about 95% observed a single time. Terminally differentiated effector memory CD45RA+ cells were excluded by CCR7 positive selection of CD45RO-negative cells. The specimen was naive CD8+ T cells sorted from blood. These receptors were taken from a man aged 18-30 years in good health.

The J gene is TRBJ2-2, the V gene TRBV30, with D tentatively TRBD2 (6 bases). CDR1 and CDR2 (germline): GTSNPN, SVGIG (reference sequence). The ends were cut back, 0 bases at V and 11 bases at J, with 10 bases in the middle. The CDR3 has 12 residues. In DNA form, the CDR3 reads TGTGCCTGGAGTGTAGGGACTGCAGAGCTGTTTTTT. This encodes CAWSVGTAELFF.

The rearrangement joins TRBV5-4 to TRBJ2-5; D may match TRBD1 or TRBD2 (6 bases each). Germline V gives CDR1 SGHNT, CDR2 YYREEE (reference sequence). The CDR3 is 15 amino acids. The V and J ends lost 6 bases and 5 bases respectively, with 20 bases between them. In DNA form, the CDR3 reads TGTGCCAGCACCCCTGGGGGGCCCTTTGGGGAGACCCAGTACTTC. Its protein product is CASTPGGPFGETQYF.

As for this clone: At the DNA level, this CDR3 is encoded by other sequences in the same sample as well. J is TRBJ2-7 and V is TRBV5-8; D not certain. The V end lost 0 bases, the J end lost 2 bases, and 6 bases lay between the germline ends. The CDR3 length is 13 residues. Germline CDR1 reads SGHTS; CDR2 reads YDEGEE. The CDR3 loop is CASSLEGAYEQYF. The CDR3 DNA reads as TGTGCCAGCAGCTTGGAGGGTGCCTACGAGCAGTACTTC.

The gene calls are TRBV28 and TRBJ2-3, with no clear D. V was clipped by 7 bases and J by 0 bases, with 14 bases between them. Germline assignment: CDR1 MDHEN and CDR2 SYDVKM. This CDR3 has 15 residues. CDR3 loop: CASNLGWGSTDTQYF. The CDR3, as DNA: TGTGCCAGCAACTTAGGGTGGGGAAGCACAGATACGCAGTATTTT.

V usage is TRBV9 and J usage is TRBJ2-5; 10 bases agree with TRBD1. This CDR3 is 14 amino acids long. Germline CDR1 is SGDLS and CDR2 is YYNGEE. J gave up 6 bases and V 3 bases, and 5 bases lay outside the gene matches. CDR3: CASSETGGGKTQYF. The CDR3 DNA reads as TGTGCCAGCAGCGAGACAGGGGGCGGGAAGACCCAGTACTTC. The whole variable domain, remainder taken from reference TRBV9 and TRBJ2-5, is DSGVTQTPKHLITATGQRVTLRCSPRSGDLSVYWYQQSLDQGLQFLIQYYNGEERAKGNILERFSAQQFPDLHSELNLSSLELGDSALYFCASSETGGGKTQYFGPGTRLLVL.

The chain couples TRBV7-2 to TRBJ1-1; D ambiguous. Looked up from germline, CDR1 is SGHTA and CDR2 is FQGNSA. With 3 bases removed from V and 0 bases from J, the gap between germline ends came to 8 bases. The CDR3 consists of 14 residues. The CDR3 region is CASSLTLMNTEAFF. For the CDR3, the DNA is TGTGCCAGCAGCTTGACCCTAATGAACACTGAAGCTTTCTTT. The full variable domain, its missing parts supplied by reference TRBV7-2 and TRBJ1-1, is GAGVSQSPSNKVTEKGKDVELRCDPISGHTALYWYRQSLGQGLEFLIYFQGNSAPDKSGLPSDRFSAERTGGSVSTLTIQRTQQEDSAVYLCASSLTLMNTEAFFGQGTRLTVV.

CDR3 coding DNA: TGTGCCAGCAACCCACTAGCGGGGGGGCGGGATGAGCAGTTCTTC. This codes for CASNPLAGGRDEQFF. The chain combines TRBV9 with TRBJ2-1; 13 bases align to TRBD2. J gave up 8 bases and V 6 bases, and 8 bases lay outside the gene matches. The CDR3 extends over 15 amino acids. Germline V gene data show CDR1 as SGDLS and CDR2 as YYNGEE.

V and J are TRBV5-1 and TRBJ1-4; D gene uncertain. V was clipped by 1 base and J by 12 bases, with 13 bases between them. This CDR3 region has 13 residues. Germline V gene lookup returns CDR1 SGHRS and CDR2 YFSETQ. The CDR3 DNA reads TGCGCCAGCAGCTTGAACGGGTTACCGGAACTGTTTTTT. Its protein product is CASSLNGLPELFF. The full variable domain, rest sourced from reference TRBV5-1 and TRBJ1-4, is KAGVTQTPRYLIKTRGQQVTLSCSPISGHRSVSWYQQTPGQGLQFLFEYFSETQRNKGNFPGRFSGRQFSNSRSEMNVSTLELGDSALYLCASSLNGLPELFFGSGTQLSVL.

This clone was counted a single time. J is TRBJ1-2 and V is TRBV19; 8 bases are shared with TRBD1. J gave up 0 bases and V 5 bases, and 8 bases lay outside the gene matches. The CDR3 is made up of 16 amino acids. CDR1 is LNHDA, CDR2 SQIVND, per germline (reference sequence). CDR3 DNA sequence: TGTGCCAGTAGTCTCTGGACAGGGAGCGCTAACTATGGCTACACCTTC. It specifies CASSLWTGSANYGYTF.